This T cell receptor (beta chain) was identified during a study of preoperative IRX-2 immunotherapy in early breast cancer. Some clones are missing from TCRdb's copy, which holds only in-frame ones; the method was immunoSEQ multiplex PCR. The sample holds roughly 45,000 clones, about 94% seen once. Described treatment: preoperative locoregional IRX-2 cytokine immunotherapy. Patients received preoperative, locoregional IRX-2 cytokine immunotherapy in a phase Ib study. From germline, CDR1 is KGHSH and CDR2 LQKENI. The CDR3 extends over 12 amino acids. The ends were cut back, 1 base at V and 4 bases at J, with 5 bases in the middle.

This clonotype was sampled from a human donor with breast cancer. J is TRBJ2-7 and V is TRBV18; D is ambiguous. Sequences were derived from tumor tissue, sampled after IRX-2 immunotherapy. The CDR3 coding sequence is TGTGCCAGCTCACCACGATGGTACGAGCAGTACTTC. Amino acids: CASSPRWYEQYF. Full variable domain (remainder filled in from reference TRBV18 and TRBJ2-7): NAGVMQNPRHLVRRRGQEARLRCSPMKGHSHVYWYRQLPEEGLKFMVYLQKENIIDESGMPKERFSAEFPKEGPSILRIQQVVRGDSAAYFCASSPRWYEQYFGPGTRLTVT.